This TCR beta chain derives from a study of graft-versus-host responses after intestinal transplantation. As for the study in general: Induction using anti-thymocyte globulin, followed by tacrolimus and steroids for approximately 3 years, was given to all recipients.

A single count supports this clone. Antigen: not known. The data were produced by immunoSEQ multiplex PCR, yet TCRdb's version contains in-frame clones alone and is incomplete. The repertoire holds over 45,000 clones, with roughly 90% as singletons. Sequenced here: unstimulated CD4+ T cells sorted from spleen or lymph node cells, sampled before transplant. The receptor's source is a human donor who was the organ donor for an intestinal transplant.

The CDR3, as DNA: TGCGCCAGCAGCCCGTCGGAAGAGACCCAGTACTTC. Its translation: CASSPSEETQYF. The genes are TRBV5-1 and TRBJ2-5; the D is unclear. Trimming took 4 bases from V and 3 from J, leaving 7 bases between them. The CDR3 contains 12 residues. Germline V lookup: CDR1 SGHRS, CDR2 YFSETQ.